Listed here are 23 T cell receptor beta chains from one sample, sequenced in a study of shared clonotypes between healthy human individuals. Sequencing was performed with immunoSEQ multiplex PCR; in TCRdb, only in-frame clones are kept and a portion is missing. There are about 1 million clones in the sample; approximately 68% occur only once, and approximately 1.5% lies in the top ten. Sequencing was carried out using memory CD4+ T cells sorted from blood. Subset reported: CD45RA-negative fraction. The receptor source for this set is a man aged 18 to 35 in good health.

CDR3 region: CASSQRGQGSYGYTF. As DNA, the CDR3 is TGTGCCAGCAGCCAAAGGGGACAGGGCTCCTATGGCTACACCTTC. The rearrangement uses TRBV9 and TRBJ1-2, with 9 bases aligning to TRBD1. CDR3 length: 15 amino acids. With V trimmed by 4 bases and J by 4 bases, 8 bases remained unmatched. CDR1 and CDR2 (germline): SGDLS, YYNGEE.

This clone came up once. The CDR3 protein is CASSSTGIDYNEQFF. The CDR3 DNA reads TGTGCCAGCAGCTCTACAGGGATCGACTACAATGAGCAGTTCTTC. This chain connects TRBV9 to TRBJ2-1, with D perhaps matching TRBD1 (6 bases). This CDR3 contains 15 residues. The V end lost 4 bases, the J end lost 3 bases, and 14 bases lay between the germline ends. Germline-derived CDR1 and CDR2 are SGDLS and YYNGEE.

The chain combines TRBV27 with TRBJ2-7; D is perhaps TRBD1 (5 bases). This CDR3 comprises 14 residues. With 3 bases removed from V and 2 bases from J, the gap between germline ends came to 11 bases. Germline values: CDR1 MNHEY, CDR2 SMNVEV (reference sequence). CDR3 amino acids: CASSLVQGPYEQYF. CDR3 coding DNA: TGTGCCAGCAGTTTGGTCCAGGGCCCCTACGAGCAGTACTTC.

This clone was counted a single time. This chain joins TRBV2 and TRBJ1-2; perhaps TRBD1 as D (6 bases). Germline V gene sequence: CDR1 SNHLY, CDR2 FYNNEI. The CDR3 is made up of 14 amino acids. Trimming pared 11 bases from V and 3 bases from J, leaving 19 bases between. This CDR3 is CAGRQALSYYGYTF. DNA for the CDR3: TGTGCCGGAAGACAGGCGCTGTCCTACTATGGCTACACCTTC.

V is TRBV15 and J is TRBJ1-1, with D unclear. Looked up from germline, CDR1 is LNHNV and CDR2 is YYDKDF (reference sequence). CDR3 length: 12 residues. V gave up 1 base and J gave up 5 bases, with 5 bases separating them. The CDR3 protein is CATSRGRTEAFF. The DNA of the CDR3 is TGTGCCACCAGCAGAGGCAGGACTGAAGCTTTCTTT.

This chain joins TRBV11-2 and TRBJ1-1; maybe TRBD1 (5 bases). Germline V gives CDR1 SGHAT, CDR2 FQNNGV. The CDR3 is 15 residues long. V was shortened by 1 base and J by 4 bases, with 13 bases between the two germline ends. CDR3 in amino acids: CASSLGSGWATEAFF. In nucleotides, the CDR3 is TGTGCCAGCAGCTTAGGGTCAGGGTGGGCCACTGAAGCTTTCTTT. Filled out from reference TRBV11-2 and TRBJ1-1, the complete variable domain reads EAGVAQSPRYKIIEKRQSVAFWCNPISGHATLYWYQQILGQGPKLLIQFQNNGVVDDSQLPKDRFSAERLKGVDSTLKIQPAKLEDSAVYLCASSLGSGWATEAFFGQGTRLTVV.

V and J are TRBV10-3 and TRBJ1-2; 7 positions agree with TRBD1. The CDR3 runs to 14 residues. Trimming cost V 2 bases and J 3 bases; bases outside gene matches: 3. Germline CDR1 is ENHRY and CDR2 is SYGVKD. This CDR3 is CAISEHGTDYGYTF. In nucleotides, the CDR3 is TGTGCCATCAGTGAGCACGGGACAGACTATGGCTACACCTTC.

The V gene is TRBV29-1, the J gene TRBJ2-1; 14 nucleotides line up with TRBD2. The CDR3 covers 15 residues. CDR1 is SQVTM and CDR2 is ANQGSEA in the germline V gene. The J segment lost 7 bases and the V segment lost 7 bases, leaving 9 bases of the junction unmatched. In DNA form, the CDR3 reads TGCAGCGCCCGACTCGGGACTAGCGGGAGTAATGAGCAGTTCTTC. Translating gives CSARLGTSGSNEQFF.

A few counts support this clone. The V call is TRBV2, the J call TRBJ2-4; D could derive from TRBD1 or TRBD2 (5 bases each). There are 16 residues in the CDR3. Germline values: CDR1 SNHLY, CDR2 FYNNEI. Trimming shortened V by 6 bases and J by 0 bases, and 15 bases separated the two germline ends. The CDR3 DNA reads TGTGCCAGCAGACCCGACAGCGGCGGAGCCAAAAACATTCAGTACTTC. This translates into CASRPDSGGAKNIQYF.

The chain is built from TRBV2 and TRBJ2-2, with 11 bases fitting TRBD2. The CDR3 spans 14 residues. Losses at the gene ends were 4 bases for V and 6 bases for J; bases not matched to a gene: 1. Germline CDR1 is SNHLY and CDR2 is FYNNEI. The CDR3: CASSGTSGPGELFF. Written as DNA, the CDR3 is TGTGCCAGCAGTGGGACTAGCGGGCCCGGGGAGCTGTTTTTT.

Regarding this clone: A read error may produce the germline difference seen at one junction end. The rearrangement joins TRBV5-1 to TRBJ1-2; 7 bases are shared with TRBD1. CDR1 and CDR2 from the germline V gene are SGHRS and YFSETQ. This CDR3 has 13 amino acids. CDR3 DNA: TGCGCCAGCAGCCAGGACGGAGGGGGCGGCTACAGCTTC. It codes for CASSQDGGGGYSF.

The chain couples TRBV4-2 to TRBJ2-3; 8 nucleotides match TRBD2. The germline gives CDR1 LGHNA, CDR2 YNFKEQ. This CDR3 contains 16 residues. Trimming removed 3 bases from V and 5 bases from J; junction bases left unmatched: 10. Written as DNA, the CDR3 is TGTGCCAGCAGCCAGGTCGAAGCGGGGGCGGTAGATACGCAGTATTTT. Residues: CASSQVEAGAVDTQYF.

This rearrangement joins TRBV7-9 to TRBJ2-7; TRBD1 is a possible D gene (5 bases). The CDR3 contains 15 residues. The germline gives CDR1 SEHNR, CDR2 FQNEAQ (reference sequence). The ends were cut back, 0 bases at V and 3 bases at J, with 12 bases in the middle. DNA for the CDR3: TGTGCCAGCAGCTTAGCGTACGACAGAAACTACGAGCAGTACTTC. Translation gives CASSLAYDRNYEQYF.

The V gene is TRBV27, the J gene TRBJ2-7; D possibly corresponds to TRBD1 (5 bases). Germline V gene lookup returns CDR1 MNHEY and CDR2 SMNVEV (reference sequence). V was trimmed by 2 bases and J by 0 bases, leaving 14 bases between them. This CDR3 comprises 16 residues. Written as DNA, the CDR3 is TGTGCCAGCAGTTTAGCGGTCCAGGGCAGCTCCTACGAGCAGTACTTC. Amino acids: CASSLAVQGSSYEQYF.

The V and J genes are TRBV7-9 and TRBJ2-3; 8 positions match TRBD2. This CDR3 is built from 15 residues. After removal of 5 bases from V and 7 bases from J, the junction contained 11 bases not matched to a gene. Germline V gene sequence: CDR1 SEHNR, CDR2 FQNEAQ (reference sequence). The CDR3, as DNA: TGTGCCAGCAGCCCCTCGCAAGCGGGAGTGAATACGCAGTATTTT. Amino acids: CASSPSQAGVNTQYF.

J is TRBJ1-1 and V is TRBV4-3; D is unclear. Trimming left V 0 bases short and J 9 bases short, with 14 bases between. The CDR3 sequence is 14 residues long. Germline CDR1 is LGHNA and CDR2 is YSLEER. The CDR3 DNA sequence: TGCGCCAGCAGCCAAGATCGAATGGCATCACAAGCTTTCTTT. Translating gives CASSQDRMASQAFF.

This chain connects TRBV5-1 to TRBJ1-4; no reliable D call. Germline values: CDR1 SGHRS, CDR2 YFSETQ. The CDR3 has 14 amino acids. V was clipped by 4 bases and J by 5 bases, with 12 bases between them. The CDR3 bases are TGCGCCAGCAGCCGGGAAGGAATAAATGAAAAACTGTTTTTT. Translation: CASSREGINEKLFF.

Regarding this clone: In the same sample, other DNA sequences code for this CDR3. The CDR3 DNA is TGTGCCAGCAGTTATCGTGGCAATCAGCCCCAGCATTTT. Translation: CASSYRGNQPQHF. The V and J genes are TRBV6-6 and TRBJ1-5; D is uncertain. V was trimmed by 3 bases and J by 2 bases, leaving 5 bases between them. The CDR3 totals 13 residues. Germline assignment: CDR1 MNHNY and CDR2 SVGAGI (reference sequence).

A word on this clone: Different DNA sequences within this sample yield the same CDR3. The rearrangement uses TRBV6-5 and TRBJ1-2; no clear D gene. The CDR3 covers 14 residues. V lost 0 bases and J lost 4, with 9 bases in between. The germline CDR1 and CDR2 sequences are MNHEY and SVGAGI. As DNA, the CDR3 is TGTGCCAGCAGTTACTCGAGAAGAGGCTATGGCTACACCTTC. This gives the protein CASSYSRRGYGYTF.

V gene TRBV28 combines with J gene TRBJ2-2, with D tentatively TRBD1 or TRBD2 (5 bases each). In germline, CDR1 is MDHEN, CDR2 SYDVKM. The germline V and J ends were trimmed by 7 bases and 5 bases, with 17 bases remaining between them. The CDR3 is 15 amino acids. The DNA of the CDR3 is TGTGCCAGCAAGGGGAGCGCTGGAGGTACCGGGGAGCTGTTTTTT. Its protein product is CASKGSAGGTGELFF.

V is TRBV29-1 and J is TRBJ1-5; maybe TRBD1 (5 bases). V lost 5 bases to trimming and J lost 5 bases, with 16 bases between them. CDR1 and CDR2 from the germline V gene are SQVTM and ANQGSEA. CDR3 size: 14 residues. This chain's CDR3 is CSVSEGTTYQPQHF. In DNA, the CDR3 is TGCAGCGTTTCGGAGGGGACCACCTATCAGCCCCAGCATTTT. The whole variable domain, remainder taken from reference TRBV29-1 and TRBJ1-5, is SAVISQKPSRDICQRGTSLTIQCQVDSQVTMMFWYRQQPGQSLTLIATANQGSEATYESGFVIDKFPISRPNLTFSTLTVSNMSPEDSSIYLCSVSEGTTYQPQHFGDGTRLSIL.

CDR3 amino acids: CASSETGALGYEQYF. For the CDR3, the DNA is TGTGCCAGCAGTGAGACAGGGGCTTTGGGTTACGAGCAGTACTTC. The V call is TRBV25-1, the J call TRBJ2-7, with TRBD1 matching over 8 bases. The CDR3 consists of 15 residues. Germline CDR1 is MGHDK and CDR2 is SYGVNS. J was trimmed by 4 bases and V by 3 bases; bases with no gene match: 8.

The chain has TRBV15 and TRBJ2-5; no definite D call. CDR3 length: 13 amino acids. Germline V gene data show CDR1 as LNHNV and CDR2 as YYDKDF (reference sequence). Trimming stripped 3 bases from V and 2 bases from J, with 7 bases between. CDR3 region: CATSRRVQETQYF. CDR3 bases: TGTGCCACCAGCAGGCGAGTACAAGAGACCCAGTACTTC.